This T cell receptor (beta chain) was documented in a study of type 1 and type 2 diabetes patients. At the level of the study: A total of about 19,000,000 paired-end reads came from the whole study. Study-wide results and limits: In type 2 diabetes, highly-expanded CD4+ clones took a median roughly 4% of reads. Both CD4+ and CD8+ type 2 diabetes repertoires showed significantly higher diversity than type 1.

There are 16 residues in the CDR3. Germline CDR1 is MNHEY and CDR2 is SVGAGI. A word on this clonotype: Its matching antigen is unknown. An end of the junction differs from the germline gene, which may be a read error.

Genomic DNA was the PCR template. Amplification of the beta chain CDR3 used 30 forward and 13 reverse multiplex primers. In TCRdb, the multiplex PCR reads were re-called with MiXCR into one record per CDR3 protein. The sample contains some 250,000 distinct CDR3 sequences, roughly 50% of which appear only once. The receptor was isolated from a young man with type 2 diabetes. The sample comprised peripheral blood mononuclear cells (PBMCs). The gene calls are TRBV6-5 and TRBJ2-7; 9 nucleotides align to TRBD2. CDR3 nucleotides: TGCGCCAGCAGTGAGTCGAATGGCGGGAGGGTTGGCGAGCAGTACTTC. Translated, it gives CASSESNGGRVGEQYF.